What follows are 21 T cell receptor beta chains derived from one specimen sequenced in a study of CD4 T cells in relation to SARS-CoV-2 and coronaviruses. No antigen has been assigned to these receptors. Method: immunoSEQ multiplex PCR; TCRdb's copy keeps in-frame clones and lacks some. The sample includes 41,000 or so clones, approximately 77% of them seen just once. The sequenced material came from naive CD4+ T cells from PBMCs, cultured in vitro. Subset here: naive CD4+ T cells isolated by negative enrichment. Source of these receptors: an adult with COVID-19.

This chain uses TRBV5-4 with TRBJ2-1, with 7 bases aligning to TRBD1. The germline V gene encodes CDR1 SGHNT and CDR2 YYREEE (reference sequence). V shed 3 bases and J 9 bases; nucleotides not matched to a gene: 9. CDR3 length: 14 amino acids. CDR3 loop: CASSSPPTGSEQFF. The CDR3, as DNA: TGTGCCAGCAGCTCCCCCCCGACAGGGAGTGAGCAGTTCTTC.

The V call is TRBV2, the J call TRBJ1-6, with 7 positions matching TRBD1. The CDR3 has 13 residues. The J segment lost 9 bases and the V segment lost 7 bases, leaving 6 bases of the junction unmatched. CDR1 and CDR2 (germline): SNHLY, FYNNEI. Here the CDR3 DNA reads TGTGCCAGCACCGGGACAGAAGGTTCACCCCTCCACTTT. This codes for CASTGTEGSPLHF.

The J gene is TRBJ2-2, the V gene TRBV19; TRBD2 might be the D (5 bases). The V gene's germline CDR1 is LNHDA and CDR2 SQIVND (reference sequence). Trimming stripped 7 bases from V and 7 bases from J, with 10 bases between. There are 12 residues in the CDR3. CDR3 region: CASKLVGGELFF. The CDR3 DNA sequence: TGTGCCAGTAAACTAGTTGGCGGGGAGCTGTTTTTT.

The CDR3: CASSQGESDTQYF. The DNA of the CDR3 is TGTGCCAGCAGCCAAGGGGAATCAGATACGCAGTATTTT. V is TRBV3-1 (or the pseudogene TRBV3-2) and J is TRBJ2-3, with D unresolved. V was cut by 1 base and J by 4 bases, with 6 bases left in between. The CDR3 is 13 amino acids. The V gene's germline CDR1 is LGHDT and CDR2 YNNKEL (reference sequence).

The chain links TRBV2 to TRBJ2-3, with a possible D match to TRBD2 (6 bases). The germline CDR1 and CDR2 sequences are SNHLY and FYNNEI. The CDR3 extends over 14 amino acids. V lost 8 bases and J 4 bases, leaving 16 bases between the germline ends. This CDR3 reads CASHLWASADTQYF. CDR3 DNA sequence: TGTGCCAGCCATTTGTGGGCTAGCGCAGATACGCAGTATTTT.

V gene TRBV29-1 combines with J gene TRBJ2-1, with D tentatively TRBD2 (5 bases). The germline V gene encodes CDR1 SQVTM and CDR2 ANQGSEA. V lost 1 base and J lost 15, with 13 bases in between. The CDR3 spans 11 residues. The CDR3 bases are TGCAGCGTTGAAGTGCTAGCAATAACGTTCTTC. Translation: CSVEVLAITFF.

This chain joins TRBV4-3 and TRBJ2-3, with 13 bases identical to TRBD2. The CDR3 runs to 17 residues. CDR1 and CDR2 from the germline V gene are LGHNA and YSLEER. V lost 5 bases, J lost 1 base, and 6 bases stayed unmatched. CDR3 in amino acids: CASSVRLAGGGTDTQYF. The CDR3 DNA reads as TGCGCCAGCAGCGTTCGACTAGCGGGAGGTGGCACAGATACGCAGTATTTT.

This chain links TRBV12-3 or TRBV12-4 with TRBJ1-5; D remains ambiguous. The V end lost 5 bases, the J end lost 2 bases, and 4 bases lay between the germline ends. The CDR3 extends over 12 amino acids. The CDR3 coding sequence is TGTGCCAGCAGTGAAGGCAATCAGCCCCAGCATTTT. Amino acid sequence: CASSEGNQPQHF.

This clone was observed a few times. The rearrangement uses TRBV28 and TRBJ2-5, with 8 bases identical to TRBD2. Germline values: CDR1 MDHEN, CDR2 SYDVKM. J was trimmed by 3 bases and V by 7 bases; bases with no gene match: 10. The CDR3 covers 15 residues. The CDR3 region has the DNA TGTGCCAGCAATTCAGCGAGTAGCGGGAAAGAGACCCAGTACTTC. This sequence encodes CASNSASSGKETQYF.

The chain recombines TRBV24-1 with TRBJ2-1; 8 bases are a match to TRBD2. The CDR3 extends over 21 amino acids. From germline, CDR1 is KGHDR and CDR2 SFDVKD. Trimming cost V 2 bases and J 4 bases; bases outside gene matches: 21. The DNA for the CDR3 is TGTGCCACCAGTGATTCCTCTTTTAGTGGGCGGGAGGTTGGGGCTTACAATGAGCAGTTCTTC. Translating it yields CATSDSSFSGREVGAYNEQFF.

This clone has a single count. The chain recombines TRBV6-5 with TRBJ1-2; a possible D gene is TRBD1 (5 bases). CDR3 length equals 13 residues. The V and J ends lost 6 bases and 8 bases respectively, with 16 bases between them. The germline V gene has CDR1 MNHEY and CDR2 SVGAGI. CDR3 loop: CASRYAGTRGYTF. The CDR3 DNA follows: TGTGCCAGCAGGTACGCCGGGACTAGAGGCTACACCTTC.

This chain links TRBV11-3 with TRBJ2-2; D unclear. This CDR3 comprises 15 residues. Trimming took off 5 bases at V and 0 bases at J, with 10 bases between the two ends. Germline-derived CDR1 and CDR2 are SGHNT and YENEEA. CDR3 nucleotides: TGTGCCAGCAGCACCGAGAACACGAACACCGGGGAGCTGTTTTTT. Its translation is CASSTENTNTGELFF. Drawing the rest from reference TRBV11-3 and TRBJ2-2, the complete variable domain is EAGVVQSPRYKIIEKKQPVAFWCNPISGHNTLYWYLQNLGQGPELLIRYENEEAVDDSQLPKDRFSAERLKGVDSTLKIQPAELGDSAVYLCASSTENTNTGELFFGEGSRLTVL.

The chain recombines TRBV21-1 with TRBJ1-4. TRBV21-1 is listed as a pseudogene. This CDR3 comprises 14 residues. DNA of the CDR3: TGTGCCAGCAGCAAGGGGGAGTGGGATGAAAAACTGTTTTTT. Protein: CASSKGEWDEKLFF.

The chain employs TRBV18 and TRBJ1-5; TRBD1 agrees at 7 bases. Germline CDR1 and CDR2: KGHSH and LQKENI. V was clipped by 2 bases and J by 6 bases; unmatched bases: 7. CDR3 length: 15 amino acids. The CDR3 loop reads CASSPTGVSVQPQHF. The CDR3 DNA is TGTGCCAGCTCACCAACAGGGGTCTCGGTTCAGCCCCAGCATTTT.

The chain joins TRBV10-3 to TRBJ2-2; the match to TRBD1 covers 8 bases. The J segment lost 4 bases and the V segment lost 9 bases, leaving 10 bases of the junction unmatched. Germline CDR1 reads ENHRY; CDR2 reads SYGVKD. This CDR3 is 15 amino acids long. CDR3 sequence (DNA): TGTGCCATACTCCCGTCCAGGGGGCCCACCGGGGAGCTGTTTTTT. Its translation is CAILPSRGPTGELFF.

The CDR3 loop reads CASSDPNTYEQYF. CDR3 coding DNA: TGTGCCAGCAGTGATCCGAATACCTACGAGCAGTACTTC. The chain recombines TRBV2 with TRBJ2-7; D remains unclear. Germline V gene sequence: CDR1 SNHLY, CDR2 FYNNEI. The CDR3 covers 13 residues. V was clipped by 3 bases and J by 2 bases, with 8 bases between them.

The chain joins TRBV28 to TRBJ2-3, with no clear D. The CDR3 loop spans 15 amino acids. Germline V gene sequence: CDR1 MDHEN, CDR2 SYDVKM. V was cut by 7 bases and J by 0 bases, with 14 bases left in between. CDR3 sequence reads: CASTPLGASTDTQYF. The CDR3 DNA sequence: TGTGCCAGCACCCCTCTTGGAGCGAGCACAGATACGCAGTATTTT.

The chain couples TRBV7-3 to TRBJ2-5; possible D gene TRBD1, 5 bases. The CDR3 extends over 14 amino acids. Trimming pared 5 bases from V and 2 bases from J, leaving 12 bases between. Germline-derived CDR1 and CDR2 are SGHTA and FQGTGA. The CDR3 DNA reads as TGTGCCAGCAGCCCGCAGGGCCTACAAGAGACCCAGTACTTC. It is translated as CASSPQGLQETQYF. Full variable domain (missing parts from reference TRBV7-3 and TRBJ2-5): GAGVSQTPSNKVTEKGKYVELRCDPISGHTALYWYRQSLGQGPEFLIYFQGTGAADDSGLPNDRFFAVRPEGSVSTLKIQRTERGDSAVYLCASSPQGLQETQYFGPGTRLLVL.

V and J are TRBV5-4 and TRBJ2-7; the D gene is possibly TRBD2 (7 bases). This CDR3 comprises 13 residues. The germline CDR1 and CDR2 sequences are SGHNT and YYREEE (reference sequence). V was shortened by 4 bases and J by 7 bases, with 15 bases between the two germline ends. This chain's CDR3 is CASSLGGRVEQYF. The CDR3 bases are TGTGCCAGCAGCCTCGGGGGGCGGGTTGAGCAGTACTTC.

This rearrangement joins TRBV18 to TRBJ2-1, with D perhaps matching TRBD1 or TRBD2 (6 bases each). From germline, CDR1 is KGHSH and CDR2 LQKENI. The length of the CDR3 is 14 residues. The V and J ends lost 3 bases and 9 bases respectively, with 15 bases between them. This CDR3 is CASSPGWGAGEQFF. The CDR3 DNA sequence: TGTGCCAGCTCACCGGGTTGGGGGGCGGGTGAGCAGTTCTTC.

This chain uses TRBV9 with TRBJ2-2; D unclear. The V gene lost 1 base and the J gene lost 7 bases, with 5 bases spanning the gap. Germline lookup yields CDR1 SGDLS and CDR2 YYNGEE. The CDR3 runs to 12 residues. The CDR3 bases are TGTGCCAGCAGCGTACGGGTCGGGGAGCTGTTTTTT. It specifies CASSVRVGELFF.